This TCR beta chain was sequenced for a study of shared clonotypes between healthy human individuals. Study results and limitations: Sampling included only blood; tissue repertoires likely differ.

Genomic DNA came from 100 million or so PBMCs in unsorted samples. Comment on this clone: What it binds is not known.

In the original analysis: Owing to the provision of junction-only sequences devoid of quality scores by immunoSEQ, filtering differed. The method was immunoSEQ multiplex PCR; TCRdb's version includes in-frame clones alone and lacks a portion of them. V, J and clone size reflect that table, while D and trimming were determined from the DNA. Counted here are 450,000 to 500,000 clones, 81% occurring once; the ten biggest clones make up roughly 13%. The source of this sequence is a woman aged 40 to 55 in good health. Some clones in this sample may be carry-over from other donors' samples. Sequences were obtained from PBMCs.

The CDR3 sequence: CASSAQGGNEQFF. Here the CDR3 DNA reads TGTGCCAGCAGTGCCCAGGGAGGTAATGAGCAGTTCTTC. This chain connects TRBV6-4 to TRBJ2-1; D perhaps matches TRBD2 (6 bases). This CDR3 spans 13 amino acids. V lost 4 bases, J lost 7 bases, and 11 bases lay in between. CDR1 and CDR2 (germline): MRHNA, SNTAGT.